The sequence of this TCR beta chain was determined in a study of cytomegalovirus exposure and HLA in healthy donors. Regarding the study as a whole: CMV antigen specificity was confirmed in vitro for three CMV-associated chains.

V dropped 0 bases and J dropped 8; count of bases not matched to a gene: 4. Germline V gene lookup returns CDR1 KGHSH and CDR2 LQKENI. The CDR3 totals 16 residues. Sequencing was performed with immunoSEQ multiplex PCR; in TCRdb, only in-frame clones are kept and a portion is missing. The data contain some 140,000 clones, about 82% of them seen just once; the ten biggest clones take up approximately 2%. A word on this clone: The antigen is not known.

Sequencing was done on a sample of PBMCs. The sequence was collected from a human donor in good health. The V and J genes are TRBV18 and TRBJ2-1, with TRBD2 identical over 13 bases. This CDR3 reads CASSPPGTSGIHEQFF. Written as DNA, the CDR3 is TGTGCCAGCTCACCACCGGGGACTAGCGGGATTCATGAGCAGTTCTTC.